This is a list of T cell receptor beta chains from one sample in a study. TCRdb fed the 5' RACE reads into MiXCR, producing one record per CDR3 protein. The data show around 44,000 distinct CDR3 sequences, around 20% seen once. What was sequenced was Tregs sorted from blood. All receptors come from a female donor with breast cancer. Each CDR3 is given with its conserved first and last residue. A D gene is named only where the DNA matches it firmly. Clone size appears in some rows only: once, few, many, or a class for an expanded clone.

d_gene: NA
j_gene: TRBJ2-7
v_gene: TRBV4-1
abundance: many
CDR3aa: CASSPRGEAHEQYF
CDR3nt: TGCGCCAGCAGCCCACGTGGGGAGGCCCACGAGCAGTACTTC

d_gene: NA
j_gene: TRBJ1-4
v_gene: TRBV21-1
abundance: few
CDR3aa: CASSRQGTNEKLFF
CDR3nt: TGTGCCAGCTCCCGACAGGGTACTAATGAAAAACTGTTTTTT

d_gene: NA
j_gene: TRBJ2-7
v_gene: TRBV4-1
abundance: few
CDR3aa: CASSSEVSGIYEQYF
CDR3nt: TGCGCCAGCAGCTCCGAGGTTAGCGGAATCTACGAGCAGTACTTC

d_gene: NA
j_gene: TRBJ1-6
v_gene: TRBV20-1
abundance: NA
CDR3aa: CSARVDPSSPLHF
CDR3nt: TGCAGTGCTAGAGTTGACCCTAGCTCACCCCTCCACTTT

d_gene: NA
j_gene: TRBJ1-5
v_gene: TRBV7-2
abundance: many
CDR3aa: CASSLAIRNQPQHF
CDR3nt: TGTGCCAGCAGCTTAGCGATAAGGAATCAGCCCCAGCATTTT

d_gene: TRBD1
j_gene: TRBJ1-5
v_gene: TRBV7-9
abundance: few
CDR3aa: CASSSDREQNQPQHF
CDR3nt: TGTGCCAGCAGCTCGGACAGGGAACAAAATCAGCCCCAGCATTTT

d_gene: TRBD2
j_gene: TRBJ2-3
v_gene: TRBV3-1
abundance: many
CDR3aa: CASSSRTSGDGTDTQYF
CDR3nt: TGTGCCAGCAGCTCCCGGACTAGCGGGGACGGCACAGATACGCAGTATTTT

d_gene: NA
j_gene: TRBJ2-1
v_gene: TRBV9
abundance: many
CDR3aa: CASSVFQLGEQFF
CDR3nt: TGTGCCAGCAGCGTTTTTCAGTTAGGTGAGCAGTTCTTC

d_gene: NA
j_gene: TRBJ2-7
v_gene: TRBV20-1
abundance: few
CDR3aa: CSDSRQDYSYEQYF
CDR3nt: TGCAGTGACAGTAGACAGGATTACTCCTACGAGCAGTACTTC

d_gene: NA
j_gene: TRBJ1-1
v_gene: TRBV7-9
abundance: few
CDR3aa: CASSFTGNTEAFF
CDR3nt: TGTGCCAGCAGCTTTACAGGGAACACTGAAGCTTTCTTT

d_gene: TRBD2
j_gene: TRBJ2-1
v_gene: TRBV20-1
abundance: many
CDR3aa: CSARDQASSGFTYNEQFF
CDR3nt: TGCAGTGCTAGAGATCAAGCGTCTAGCGGGTTTACCTACAATGAGCAGTTCTTC

d_gene: TRBD2
j_gene: TRBJ2-1
v_gene: TRBV20-1
abundance: many
CDR3aa: CSARVGAASGRQMGEQFF
CDR3nt: TGCAGTGCTAGAGTCGGTGCGGCTAGCGGGAGGCAGATGGGTGAGCAGTTCTTC

d_gene: NA
j_gene: TRBJ2-1
v_gene: TRBV5-1
abundance: NA
CDR3aa: CASSLYGSSYNEQFF
CDR3nt: TGCGCCAGCAGCTTGTACGGGAGCTCCTACAATGAGCAGTTCTTC

d_gene: NA
j_gene: TRBJ2-2
v_gene: TRBV3-1
abundance: many
CDR3aa: CASSGGGELFF
CDR3nt: TGTGCCAGCAGTGGGGGCGGGGAGCTGTTTTTT

d_gene: TRBD2
j_gene: TRBJ2-7
v_gene: TRBV18
abundance: medium-sized
CDR3aa: CASSPRAGETYEQYF
CDR3nt: TGTGCCAGCTCACCACGGGCGGGAGAGACCTACGAGCAGTACTTC

d_gene: NA
j_gene: TRBJ2-2
v_gene: TRBV6-5
abundance: NA
CDR3aa: CASSYQTGELFF
CDR3nt: TGTGCCAGCAGTTACCAGACGGGGGAGCTGTTTTTT

d_gene: NA
j_gene: TRBJ2-2
v_gene: TRBV20-1
abundance: few
CDR3aa: CSARDGTVAGELFF
CDR3nt: TGCAGTGCTAGAGATGGGACGGTGGCCGGGGAGCTGTTTTTT

d_gene: TRBD1
j_gene: TRBJ2-2
v_gene: TRBV12-3/TRBV12-4
abundance: many
CDR3aa: CASSITGAGELFF
CDR3nt: TGTGCCAGCAGTATAACAGGGGCCGGGGAGCTGTTTTTT

d_gene: NA
j_gene: TRBJ1-6
v_gene: TRBV4-3
abundance: many
CDR3aa: CASSQGGYPNSPLHF
CDR3nt: TGCGCCAGCAGCCAAGGGGGATACCCTAATTCACCCCTCCACTTT

d_gene: TRBD1
j_gene: TRBJ1-2
v_gene: TRBV5-1
abundance: NA
CDR3aa: CASSEDRGLFNYGYTF
CDR3nt: TGCGCCAGCAGCGAGGACAGGGGCCTATTTAACTATGGCTACACCTTC

d_gene: NA
j_gene: TRBJ2-1
v_gene: TRBV13
abundance: NA
CDR3aa: CASRMEENDEQFF
CDR3nt: TGTGCCAGCCGGATGGAAGAAAACGATGAGCAGTTCTTC

d_gene: NA
j_gene: TRBJ2-1
v_gene: TRBV9
abundance: few
CDR3aa: CASSDSGEQFF
CDR3nt: TGTGCCAGCAGCGATAGCGGAGAGCAGTTCTTC

d_gene: NA
j_gene: TRBJ2-7
v_gene: TRBV27
abundance: once
CDR3aa: CASSFAGQTYEQYF
CDR3nt: TGTGCCAGCAGTTTCGCAGGTCAGACTTACGAGCAGTACTTC

d_gene: NA
j_gene: TRBJ1-2
v_gene: TRBV6-1
abundance: medium-sized
CDR3aa: CASSEAREAGYGYTF
CDR3nt: TGTGCCAGCAGTGAAGCCCGGGAGGCCGGCTATGGCTACACCTTC

d_gene: NA
j_gene: TRBJ2-1
v_gene: TRBV5-1
abundance: many
CDR3aa: CASSLVYGENNEQFF
CDR3nt: TGCGCCAGCAGCTTGGTTTATGGGGAGAACAATGAGCAGTTCTTC

d_gene: NA
j_gene: TRBJ2-3
v_gene: TRBV5-1
abundance: NA
CDR3aa: CASKWNEGGDTQYF
CDR3nt: TGCGCCAGCAAGTGGAACGAAGGAGGAGATACGCAGTATTTT

d_gene: NA
j_gene: TRBJ2-3
v_gene: TRBV2
abundance: few
CDR3aa: CASGENPTPSPNTQYF
CDR3nt: TGTGCCAGCGGTGAGAACCCAACCCCGTCCCCGAATACGCAGTATTTT

d_gene: NA
j_gene: TRBJ1-2
v_gene: TRBV12-3/TRBV12-4
abundance: many
CDR3aa: CASSLVGVGGYTF
CDR3nt: TGTGCCAGCAGTTTAGTGGGGGTCGGAGGCTACACCTTC

d_gene: NA
j_gene: TRBJ2-3
v_gene: TRBV12-3/TRBV12-4
abundance: NA
CDR3aa: CASSLRGSDTQYF
CDR3nt: TGTGCCAGCAGTTTGCGGGGATCAGATACGCAGTATTTT

d_gene: NA
j_gene: TRBJ2-2
v_gene: TRBV6-1
abundance: many
CDR3aa: CASSEPGGVSGELFF
CDR3nt: TGTGCCAGCAGTGAACCCGGCGGGGTGAGCGGGGAGCTGTTTTTT

d_gene: NA
j_gene: TRBJ1-2
v_gene: TRBV4-1
abundance: many
CDR3aa: CASSPDGIYGYTF
CDR3nt: TGCGCCAGCAGCCCGGACGGGATCTATGGCTACACCTTC

d_gene: NA
j_gene: TRBJ2-5
v_gene: TRBV20-1
abundance: many
CDR3aa: CSAATADETQYF
CDR3nt: TGCAGTGCCGCTACAGCGGACGAGACCCAGTACTTC

d_gene: TRBD2
j_gene: TRBJ2-1
v_gene: TRBV28
abundance: NA
CDR3aa: CASRILAGAYNEQFF
CDR3nt: TGTGCCAGCAGGATCCTAGCGGGAGCGTACAATGAGCAGTTCTTC

d_gene: TRBD1
j_gene: TRBJ1-5
v_gene: TRBV28
abundance: many
CDR3aa: CASSERQGSQPQHF
CDR3nt: TGTGCCAGCAGTGAACGACAGGGGTCCCAGCCCCAGCATTTT

d_gene: TRBD2
j_gene: TRBJ2-6
v_gene: TRBV7-3
abundance: many
CDR3aa: CASSLGLVNVLTF
CDR3nt: TGTGCCAGCAGCTTAGGACTAGTGAACGTCCTGACTTTC

d_gene: NA
j_gene: TRBJ1-1
v_gene: TRBV10-2
abundance: NA
CDR3aa: CASMSAVTEAFF
CDR3nt: TGCGCCAGCATGTCAGCGGTCACTGAAGCTTTCTTT

d_gene: NA
j_gene: TRBJ2-1
v_gene: TRBV4-1
abundance: many
CDR3aa: CASSQLGLPLDEQFF
CDR3nt: TGCGCCAGCAGCCAGTTGGGACTCCCCCTCGATGAGCAGTTCTTC

d_gene: TRBD2
j_gene: TRBJ2-7
v_gene: TRBV6-1
abundance: few
CDR3aa: CASSAGGADYEQYF
CDR3nt: TGTGCCAGCAGTGCGGGAGGGGCCGACTACGAGCAGTACTTC

d_gene: NA
j_gene: TRBJ2-7
v_gene: TRBV4-2
abundance: many
CDR3aa: CASSGTDGYEQYF
CDR3nt: TGTGCCAGTAGCGGCACGGACGGCTACGAGCAGTACTTC

d_gene: NA
j_gene: TRBJ2-7
v_gene: TRBV11-2
abundance: few
CDR3aa: CASSGRTNPSYEQYF
CDR3nt: TGTGCCAGCAGCGGGCGGACGAACCCGTCCTACGAGCAGTACTTC

d_gene: TRBD1
j_gene: TRBJ2-2
v_gene: TRBV29-1
abundance: NA
CDR3aa: CSVRDSTGELFF
CDR3nt: TGCAGCGTCAGGGACAGCACCGGGGAGCTGTTTTTT

d_gene: TRBD1
j_gene: TRBJ2-7
v_gene: TRBV4-2
abundance: few
CDR3aa: CASSQDNRGLYEQYF
CDR3nt: TGTGCCAGCAGCCAAGATAACAGGGGGCTGTACGAGCAGTACTTC

d_gene: TRBD2
j_gene: TRBJ2-3
v_gene: TRBV20-1
abundance: few
CDR3aa: CSAAKGLAEPDTQYF
CDR3nt: TGCAGTGCTGCCAAGGGACTAGCGGAACCAGATACGCAGTATTTT